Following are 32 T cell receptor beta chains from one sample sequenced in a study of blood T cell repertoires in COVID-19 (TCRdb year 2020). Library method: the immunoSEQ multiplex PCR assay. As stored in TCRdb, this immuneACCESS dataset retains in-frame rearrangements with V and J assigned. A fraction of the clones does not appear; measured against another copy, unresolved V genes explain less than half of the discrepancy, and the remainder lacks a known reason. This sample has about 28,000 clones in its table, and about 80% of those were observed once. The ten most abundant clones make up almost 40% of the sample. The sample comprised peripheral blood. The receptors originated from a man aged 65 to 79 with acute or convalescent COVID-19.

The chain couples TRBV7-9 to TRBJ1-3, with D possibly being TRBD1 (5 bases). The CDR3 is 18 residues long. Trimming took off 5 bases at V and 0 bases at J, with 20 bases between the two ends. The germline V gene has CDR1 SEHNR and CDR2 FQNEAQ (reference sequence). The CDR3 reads CASSLKLKGANSGNTIYF. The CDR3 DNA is TGTGCCAGCAGCCTAAAGCTTAAAGGGGCTAACTCTGGAAACACCATATATTTT.

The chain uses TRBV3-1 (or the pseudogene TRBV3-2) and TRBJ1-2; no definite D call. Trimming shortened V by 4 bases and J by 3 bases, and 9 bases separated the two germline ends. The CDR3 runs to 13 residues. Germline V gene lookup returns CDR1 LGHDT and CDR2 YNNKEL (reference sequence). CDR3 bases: TGTGCCAGCAGCCCAACGAGGGACTATGGCTACACCTTC. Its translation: CASSPTRDYGYTF.

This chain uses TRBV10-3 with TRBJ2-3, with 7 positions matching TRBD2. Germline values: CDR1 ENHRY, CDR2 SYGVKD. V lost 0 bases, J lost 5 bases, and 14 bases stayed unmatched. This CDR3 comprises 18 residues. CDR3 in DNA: TGTGCCATCAGTGAGTCGTTCGATCGTGGCAGGGAGGGAGATACGCAGTATTTT. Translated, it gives CAISESFDRGREGDTQYF.

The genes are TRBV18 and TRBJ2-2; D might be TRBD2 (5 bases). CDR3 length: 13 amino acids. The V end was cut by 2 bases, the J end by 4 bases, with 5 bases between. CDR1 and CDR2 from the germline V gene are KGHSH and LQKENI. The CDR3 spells CASSPGSTGELFF. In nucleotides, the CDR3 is TGTGCCAGCTCACCAGGGAGCACCGGGGAGCTGTTTTTT.

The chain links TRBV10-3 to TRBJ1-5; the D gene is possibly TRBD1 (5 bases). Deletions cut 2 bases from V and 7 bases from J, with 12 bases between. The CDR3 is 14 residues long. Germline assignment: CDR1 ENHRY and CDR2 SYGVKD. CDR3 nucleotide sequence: TGTGCCATCAGTGAGAGGGCAGGGCGCCAGCCCCAGCATTTT. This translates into CAISERAGRQPQHF.

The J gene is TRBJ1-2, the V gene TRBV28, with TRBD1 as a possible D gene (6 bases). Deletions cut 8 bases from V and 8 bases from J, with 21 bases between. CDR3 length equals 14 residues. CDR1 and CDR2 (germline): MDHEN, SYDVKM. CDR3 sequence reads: CASRNGWGTRGYTF. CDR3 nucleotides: TGTGCCAGCCGAAACGGGTGGGGGACACGAGGCTACACCTTC.

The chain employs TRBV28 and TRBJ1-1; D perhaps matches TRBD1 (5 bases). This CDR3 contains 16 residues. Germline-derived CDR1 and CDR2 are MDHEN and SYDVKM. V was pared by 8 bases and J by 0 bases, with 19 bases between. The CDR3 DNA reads TGTGCCAGCGGATTTTTTTCCACAGGTGTGAACACTGAAGCTTTCTTT. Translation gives CASGFFSTGVNTEAFF.

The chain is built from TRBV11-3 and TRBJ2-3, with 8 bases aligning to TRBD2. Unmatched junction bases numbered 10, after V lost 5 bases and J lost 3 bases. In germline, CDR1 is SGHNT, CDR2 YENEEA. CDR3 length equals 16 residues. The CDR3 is CASSPAGVAGTDTQYF. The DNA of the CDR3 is TGTGCCAGCAGCCCCGCAGGAGTAGCGGGGACAGATACGCAGTATTTT.

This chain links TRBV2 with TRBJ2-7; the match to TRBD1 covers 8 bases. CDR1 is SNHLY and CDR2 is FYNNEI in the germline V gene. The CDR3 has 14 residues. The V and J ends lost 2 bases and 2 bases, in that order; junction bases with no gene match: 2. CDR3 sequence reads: CASSETRGPYEQYF. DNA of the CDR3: TGTGCCAGCAGTGAAACCAGGGGGCCCTACGAGCAGTACTTC. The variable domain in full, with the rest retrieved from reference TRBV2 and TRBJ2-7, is EPEVTQTPSHQVTQMGQEVILRCVPISNHLYFYWYRQILGQKVEFLVSFYNNEISEKSEIFDDQFSVERPDGSNFTLKIRSTKLEDSAMYFCASSETRGPYEQYFGPGTRLTVT.

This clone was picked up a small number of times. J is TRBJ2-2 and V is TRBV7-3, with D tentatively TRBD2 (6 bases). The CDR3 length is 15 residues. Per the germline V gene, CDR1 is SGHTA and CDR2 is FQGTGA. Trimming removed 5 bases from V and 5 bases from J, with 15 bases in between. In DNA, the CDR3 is TGTGCCAGCAGCCCCGGGACTTCAGGAACCGGGGAGCTGTTTTTT. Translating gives CASSPGTSGTGELFF.

Here the CDR3 reads CASSRRVSGLYEQYF. Here the CDR3 DNA reads TGTGCCAGCAGCCGGCGGGTTAGCGGGCTCTACGAGCAGTACTTC. The chain links TRBV5-4 to TRBJ2-7, with 7 bases that match TRBD2. The J segment lost 3 bases and the V segment lost 4 bases, leaving 10 bases of the junction unmatched. Germline V CDR1 and CDR2: SGHNT, YYREEE (reference sequence). This CDR3 spans 15 amino acids.

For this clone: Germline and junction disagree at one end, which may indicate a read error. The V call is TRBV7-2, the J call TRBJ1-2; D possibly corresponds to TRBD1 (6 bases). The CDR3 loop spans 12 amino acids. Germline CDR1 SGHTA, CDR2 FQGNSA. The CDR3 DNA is TGTGCCAGCAGCTTAGCGCAACGACAGGTGCAATTC. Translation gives CASSLAQRQVQF.

CDR3 region: CASSYSRRATNEKLFF. CDR3 sequence (DNA): TGTGCCAGCAGTTACTCAAGACGGGCAACTAATGAAAAACTGTTTTTT. The chain is built from TRBV6-5 and TRBJ1-4; D remains unclear. Looked up from germline, CDR1 is MNHEY and CDR2 is SVGAGI. V lost 0 bases and J lost 0, with 8 bases in between. The CDR3 loop spans 16 amino acids.

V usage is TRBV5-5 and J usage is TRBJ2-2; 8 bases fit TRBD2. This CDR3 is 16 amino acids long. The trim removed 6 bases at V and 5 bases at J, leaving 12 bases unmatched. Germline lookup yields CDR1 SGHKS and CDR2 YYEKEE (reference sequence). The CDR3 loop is CASTPLVSGGTGELFF. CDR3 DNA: TGTGCCAGCACCCCTCTGGTCAGCGGGGGTACCGGGGAGCTGTTTTTT.

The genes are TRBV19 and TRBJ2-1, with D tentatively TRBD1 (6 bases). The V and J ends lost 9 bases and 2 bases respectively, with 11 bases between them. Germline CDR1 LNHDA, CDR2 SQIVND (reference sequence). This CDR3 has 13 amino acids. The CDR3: CASNRAPYNEQFF. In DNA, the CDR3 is TGTGCCAGCAACAGGGCCCCCTACAATGAGCAGTTCTTC. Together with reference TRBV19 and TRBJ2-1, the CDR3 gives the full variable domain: DGGITQSPKYLFRKEGQNVTLSCEQNLNHDAMYWYRQDPGQGLRLIYYSQIVNDFQKGDIAEGYSVSREKKESFPLTVTSAQKNPTAFYLCASNRAPYNEQFFGPGTRLTVL.

CDR3 in amino acids: CASSLGGFAVQETQYF. Written as DNA, the CDR3 is TGTGCCAGCAGCTTAGGGGGCTTTGCGGTCCAAGAGACCCAGTACTTC. V is TRBV7-7 and J is TRBJ2-5; tentative D call: TRBD1 (5 bases). Germline CDR1 reads SSHAT; CDR2 reads FNYEAQ (reference sequence). Trimming took off 1 base at V and 1 base at J, with 13 bases between the two ends. CDR3 size: 16 residues. Together with reference TRBV7-7 and TRBJ2-5, the CDR3 gives the full variable domain: GAGVSQSPRYKVTKRGQDVTLRCDPISSHATLYWYQQALGQGPEFLTYFNYEAQPDKSGLPSDRFSAERPEGSISTLTIQRTEQRDSAMYRCASSLGGFAVQETQYFGPGTRLLVL.

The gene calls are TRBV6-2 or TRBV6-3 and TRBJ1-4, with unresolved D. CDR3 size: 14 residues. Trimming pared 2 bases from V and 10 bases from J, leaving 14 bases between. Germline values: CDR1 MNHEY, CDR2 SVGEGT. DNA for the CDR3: TGTGCCAGCAGTTACGCGGGGATCAGCGGAAAACTGTTTTTT. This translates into CASSYAGISGKLFF.

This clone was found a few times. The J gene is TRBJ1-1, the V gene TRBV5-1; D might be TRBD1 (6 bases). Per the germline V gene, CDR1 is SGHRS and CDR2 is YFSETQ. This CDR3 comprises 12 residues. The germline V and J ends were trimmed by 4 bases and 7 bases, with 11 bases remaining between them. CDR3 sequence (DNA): TGCGCCAGCAGCCTCGACAGGTTTGAAGCTTTCTTT. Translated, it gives CASSLDRFEAFF.

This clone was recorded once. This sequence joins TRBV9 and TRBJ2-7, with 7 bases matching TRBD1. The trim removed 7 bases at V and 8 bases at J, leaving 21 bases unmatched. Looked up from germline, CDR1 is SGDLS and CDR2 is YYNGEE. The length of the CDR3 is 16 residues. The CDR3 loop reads CASGAVPSGQNSKQYF. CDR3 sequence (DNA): TGTGCCAGCGGTGCGGTTCCCTCGGGACAGAATAGCAAGCAGTACTTC.

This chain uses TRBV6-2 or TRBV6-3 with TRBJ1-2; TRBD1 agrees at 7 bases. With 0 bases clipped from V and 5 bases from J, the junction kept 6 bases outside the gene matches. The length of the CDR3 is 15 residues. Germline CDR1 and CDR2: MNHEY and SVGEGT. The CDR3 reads CASSYSWTGHYGYTF. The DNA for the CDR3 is TGTGCCAGCAGTTACTCATGGACAGGTCATTATGGCTACACCTTC.

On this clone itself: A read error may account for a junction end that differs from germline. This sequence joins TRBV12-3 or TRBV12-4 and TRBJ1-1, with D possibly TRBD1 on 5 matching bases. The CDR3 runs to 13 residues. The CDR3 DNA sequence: TGTGCCAGCAGTTTAGCGGGGGGAGGTGAAACTTTCTTT. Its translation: CASSLAGGGETFF.

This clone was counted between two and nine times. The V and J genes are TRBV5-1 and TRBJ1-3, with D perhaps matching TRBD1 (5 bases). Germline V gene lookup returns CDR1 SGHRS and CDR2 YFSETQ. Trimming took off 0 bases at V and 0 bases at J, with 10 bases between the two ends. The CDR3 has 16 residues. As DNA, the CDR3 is TGCGCCAGCAGCTTGGACGGGGGGTTCTCTGGAAACACCATATATTTT. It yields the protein CASSLDGGFSGNTIYF.

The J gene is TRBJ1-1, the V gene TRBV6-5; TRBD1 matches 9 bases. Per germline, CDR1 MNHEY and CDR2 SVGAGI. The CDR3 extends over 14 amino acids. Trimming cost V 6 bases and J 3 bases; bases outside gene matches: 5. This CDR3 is CASRKRTGDTEAFF. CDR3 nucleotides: TGTGCCAGCAGAAAAAGGACAGGGGACACTGAAGCTTTCTTT.

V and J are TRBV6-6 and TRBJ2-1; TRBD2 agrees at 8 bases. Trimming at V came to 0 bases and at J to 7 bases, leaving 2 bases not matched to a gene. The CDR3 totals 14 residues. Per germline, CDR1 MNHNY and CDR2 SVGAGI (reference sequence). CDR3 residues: CASSYSGGRNEQFF. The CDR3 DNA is TGTGCCAGCAGTTACTCGGGCGGGAGGAATGAGCAGTTCTTC.

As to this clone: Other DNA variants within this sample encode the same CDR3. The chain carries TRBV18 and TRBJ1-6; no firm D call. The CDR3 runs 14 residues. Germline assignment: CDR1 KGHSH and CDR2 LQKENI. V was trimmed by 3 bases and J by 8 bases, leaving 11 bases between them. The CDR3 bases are TGTGCCAGCTCACCCGCCGGCGGGGATTCACCCCTCCACTTT. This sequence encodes CASSPAGGDSPLHF.

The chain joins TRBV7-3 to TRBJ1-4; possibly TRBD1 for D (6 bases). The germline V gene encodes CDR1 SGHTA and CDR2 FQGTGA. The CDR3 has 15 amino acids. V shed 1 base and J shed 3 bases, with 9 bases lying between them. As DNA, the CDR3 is TGTGCCAGCAGCTTAAGACAGGCCTCTAATGAAAAACTGTTTTTT. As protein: CASSLRQASNEKLFF.

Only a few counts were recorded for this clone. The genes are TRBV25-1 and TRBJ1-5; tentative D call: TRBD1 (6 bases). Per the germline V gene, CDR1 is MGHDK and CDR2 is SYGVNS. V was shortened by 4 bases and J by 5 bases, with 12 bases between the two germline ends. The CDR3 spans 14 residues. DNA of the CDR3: TGTGCCAGCAGTGCGAGACAGGCCCATCAGCCCCAGCATTTT. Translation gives CASSARQAHQPQHF. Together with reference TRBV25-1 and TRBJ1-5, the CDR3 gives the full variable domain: EADIYQTPRYLVIGTGKKITLECSQTMGHDKMYWYQQDPGMELHLIHYSYGVNSTEKGDLSSESTVSRIRTEHFPLTLESARPSHTSQYLCASSARQAHQPQHFGDGTRLSIL.

The CDR3 reads CASSQRANRGRYEQYF. Here the CDR3 DNA reads TGTGCCAGCAGCCAACGCGCTAACAGGGGGCGTTACGAGCAGTACTTC. The rearrangement uses TRBV3-1 (or the pseudogene TRBV3-2) and TRBJ2-7; 9 bases align to TRBD1. The CDR3 extends over 16 amino acids. The trim removed 2 bases at V and 4 bases at J, leaving 9 bases unmatched. The V gene's germline CDR1 is LGHDT and CDR2 YNNKEL (reference sequence).

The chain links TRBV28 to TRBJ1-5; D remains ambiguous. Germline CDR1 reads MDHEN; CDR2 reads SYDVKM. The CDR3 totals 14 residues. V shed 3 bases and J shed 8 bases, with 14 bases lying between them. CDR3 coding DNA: TGTGCCAGCAGTTTGGCCAAATCCGCAGAGCCCCAGCATTTT. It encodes CASSLAKSAEPQHF.

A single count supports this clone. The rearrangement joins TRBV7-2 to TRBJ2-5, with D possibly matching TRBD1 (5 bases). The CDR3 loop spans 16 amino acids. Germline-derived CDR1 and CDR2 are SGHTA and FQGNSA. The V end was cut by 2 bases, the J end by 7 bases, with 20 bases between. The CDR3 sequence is CASSLYSGQLVGTQYF. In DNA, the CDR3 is TGTGCCAGCAGCTTATATTCAGGGCAGCTAGTGGGGACCCAGTACTTC.

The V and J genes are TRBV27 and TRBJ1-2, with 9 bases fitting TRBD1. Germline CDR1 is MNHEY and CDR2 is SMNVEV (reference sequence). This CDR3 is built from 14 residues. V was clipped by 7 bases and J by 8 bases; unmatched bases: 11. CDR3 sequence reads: CASITRDRVGGYTF. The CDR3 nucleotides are TGTGCCAGCATCACCCGGGACAGGGTTGGGGGCTACACCTTC.

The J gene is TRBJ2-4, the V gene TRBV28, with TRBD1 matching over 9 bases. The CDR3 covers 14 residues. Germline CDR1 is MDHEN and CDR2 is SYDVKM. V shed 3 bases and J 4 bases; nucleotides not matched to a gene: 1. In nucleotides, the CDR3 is TGTGCCAGCAGTTTGACAGGGGGTAAAAACATTCAGTACTTC. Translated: CASSLTGGKNIQYF. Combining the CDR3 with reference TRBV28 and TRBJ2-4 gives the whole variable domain DVKVTQSSRYLVKRTGEKVFLECVQDMDHENMFWYRQDPGLGLRLIYFSYDVKMKEKGDIPEGYSVSREKKERFSLILESASTNQTSMYLCASSLTGGKNIQYFGAGTRLSVL.